One TCR beta chain is described in this entry. Its antigen is currently not known. Per-base quality was not reported, and no clone a single base away is much larger than it. The data stem from a study of spatial heterogeneity in lung cancer (dated 2019 in TCRdb). Study-wide context: Samples were obtained from approximately 70 patients with early-stage, untreated non-small cell lung cancer from the lung TRACERx cohort. Follow-up PBMC samples were sequenced whenever available, with the median time to follow-up being two to three years after resection. Beta-chain transcripts were consistently detected in greater numbers than alpha-chain transcripts, which likely reflects a higher abundance of beta-chain transcripts. In the raw uncorrected reads, each unique combination of TCR and UMI appeared more than ten times on average. In non-small cell lung cancer, the study made a quantitative comparison of TCR alpha and beta repertoires among multiple tumor regions, matched nontumor lung and blood. The study linked features of the TCR repertoire to counts of nonsynonymous mutations, which were determined by whole-exome sequencing of tumor tissue. Both alpha and beta chains were TCR-sequenced in samples taken at surgery, namely 220 tumor regions, approximately 63 matched nontumor lung samples and a few dozen PBMC samples. Points the paper makes about the study in general: Ubiquitous expanded tumor TCRs showed up in blood more often at tumor resection than at routine follow-up. Comparisons of baseline and follow-up blood repertoires included only 14 patients. Confirming at a functional level the hypothesis that regional TCRs recognize regional mutations was considered to require additional single-cell paired TCR alpha and beta sequencing.

Receptor libraries were prepared by 5' RACE. Sequenced on a NextSeq 500. To allow correction of PCR and sequencing errors, the TCR library protocol tagged every TCR cDNA molecule with a unique molecular identifier. The study's own analysis went as follows. TCR identification, UMI-based error correction and CDR3 extraction were performed with Decombinator tools. Expanded TCRs were defined as those above a frequency of 2 per 1,000, corresponding to the top 1% of the tumor frequency distribution. Each repertoire was subsampled 100 times to 5,000 TCRs, after which Renyi diversity was computed with the R vegan package. CDR3 similarity networks were built from amino acid triplet string-kernel similarity, with CDR3s being connected when pairwise similarity was above 0.82. Clones were called with MiXCR by TCRdb after fastp trimmed the public reads at Q25, and only in-frame beta chains were retained. CDR3 protein sequences are deduplicated, and each keeps its most common genes and DNA. The V and J calls follow TCRdb's processing rather than the paper's. The sample records approximately 56,000 distinct CDR3 sequences, roughly 7.4% of which are singletons. The ten largest make up approximately 40% of the sample.

The cysteine opens and the phenylalanine closes a CDR3 of 12 amino acids. Of all the DNA, just the CDR3 is kept, 36 bases in frame from base 1. CDR1 and CDR2 were assigned from the germline V gene (reference sequence) as DFQATT and SNEGSKA. Cut back by 2 bases and 2 bases, the V and J ends lie 6 bases apart. The meaning of the sample's time point label: blood at routine non-recurrence follow-up after resection. Without any cell sorting, TCR sequencing was performed on whole RNA extracted either from tumor and nontumor lung tissue or from cryopreserved PBMC samples. A patient was chosen for TCR sequencing only when enough RNA was available from at least two tumor regions.

The specimen comprised PBMCs, sampled at follow-up. The chain uses TRBV20-1 and TRBJ1-2; the D gene identity is not certain. The sequence derives from a female donor with early-stage non-small cell lung cancer. The DNA reads TGCAGTGCTAGATCGGGGAACTATGGCTACACCTTC. Translated, it gives CSARSGNYGYTF.